This section outlines one T cell receptor beta chain sequence together with its context. The antigen is not known. The method was immunoSEQ multiplex PCR; TCRdb's version includes in-frame clones alone and lacks a portion of them. The sample records roughly 150,000 clones, around nine tenths being singletons. These data come from a study of T cell responses to AZD1222 COVID-19 vaccine. Overall study findings and caveats: Donors were chiefly white British, with a greater number of females, and clonal diversity was perhaps underestimated. At 160-218 and 743-854, vaccine-associated CD4 TCRs were dominant, and they spanned spike. In all cases, repertoires were sampled only after the peak T cell response.

The V end lost 6 bases, the J end lost 4 bases, and 12 bases lay between the germline ends. There are 13 residues in the CDR3. The clonotype comes from an adult who received the AZD1222 COVID-19 vaccine. The material was peripheral blood, obtained 28 days after the second AZD1222 dose. The chain has TRBV12-3 or TRBV12-4 and TRBJ2-5; D tentatively reads TRBD1 or TRBD2 (5 bases each). CDR3 region: CASSNRGAETQYF. In DNA, the CDR3 is TGTGCCAGCAGCAATCGAGGGGCAGAGACCCAGTACTTC.